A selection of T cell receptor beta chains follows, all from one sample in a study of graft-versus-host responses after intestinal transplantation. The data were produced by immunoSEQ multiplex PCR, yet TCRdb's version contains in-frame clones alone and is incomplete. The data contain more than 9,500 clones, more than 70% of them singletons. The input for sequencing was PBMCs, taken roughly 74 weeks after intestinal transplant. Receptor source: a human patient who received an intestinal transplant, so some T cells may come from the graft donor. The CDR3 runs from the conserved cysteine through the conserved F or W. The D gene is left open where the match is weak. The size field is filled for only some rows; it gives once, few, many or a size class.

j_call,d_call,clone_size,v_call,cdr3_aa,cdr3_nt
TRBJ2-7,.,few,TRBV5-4,CASSGTYEQYF,TGTGCCAGCAGCGGAACCTACGAGCAGTACTTC
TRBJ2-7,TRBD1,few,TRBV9,CASSPRRGQGAYEQYF,TGTGCCAGCAGCCCCCGTAGGGGACAGGGAGCATACGAGCAGTACTTC
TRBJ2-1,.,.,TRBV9,CASSVRGGYNEQFF,TGTGCCAGCAGCGTAAGAGGGGGCTACAATGAGCAGTTCTTC
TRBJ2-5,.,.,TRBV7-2,CASSFSLQETQYF,TGTGCCAGCAGCTTCAGTCTCCAAGAGACCCAGTACTTC
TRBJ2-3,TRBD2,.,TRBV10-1,CASTRGVGDTQYF,TGCGCCAGCACCCGGGGGGTTGGCGATACGCAGTATTTT
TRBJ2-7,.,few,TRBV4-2,CASSQDLVLEQYF,TGTGCCAGCAGCCAAGATCTTGTCTTAGAGCAGTACTTC
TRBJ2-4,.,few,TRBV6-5,CASSTSTGSENIQYF,TGTGCCAGCAGCACCTCGACAGGTTCTGAAAACATTCAGTACTTC
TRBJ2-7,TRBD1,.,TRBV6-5,CASRRTGTYEQYF,TGTGCCAGCAGGCGGACAGGCACCTACGAGCAGTACTTC
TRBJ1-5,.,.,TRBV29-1,CSVGSGNQPQHF,TGCAGCGTTGGCAGCGGCAATCAGCCCCAGCATTTT
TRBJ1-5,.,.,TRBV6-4,CASNIGQSLKPQHF,TGTGCCAGCAATATAGGACAGTCCCTGAAGCCCCAGCATTTT
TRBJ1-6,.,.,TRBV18,CASSVTREYNSPLHF,TGTGCCAGCTCCGTGACGAGGGAATATAATTCACCCCTCCACTTT
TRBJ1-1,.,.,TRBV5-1,CASGTGTYTEAFF,TGCGCCAGCGGCACAGGGACCTATACTGAAGCTTTCTTT
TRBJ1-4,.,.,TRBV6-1,CASSELAGTGLNEKLFF,TGTGCCAGCAGTGAATTGGCCGGGACTGGCCTTAATGAAAAACTGTTTTTT
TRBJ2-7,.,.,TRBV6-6,CASSYTPGRAAYEQYF,TGTGCCAGCAGTTACACGCCAGGACGGGCCGCCTACGAGCAGTACTTC
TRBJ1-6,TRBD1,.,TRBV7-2,CASRRTGINSPLHF,TGTGCCAGCAGGCGGACAGGGATTAATTCACCCCTCCACTTT
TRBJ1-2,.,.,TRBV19,CASSMGIYGYTF,TGTGCCAGTAGTATGGGGATATATGGCTACACCTTC
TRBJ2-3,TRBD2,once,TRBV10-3,CAISTLAGGSDTQYF,TGTGCCATCAGTACGCTAGCGGGAGGTTCAGATACGCAGTATTTT
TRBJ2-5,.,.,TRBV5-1,CASSLAGRYQETQYF,TGCGCCAGCAGCTTGGCCGGGCGCTACCAAGAGACCCAGTACTTC
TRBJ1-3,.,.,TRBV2,CASSDPTFDGNTIYF,TGTGCCAGCAGCGACCCTACTTTCGATGGAAACACCATATATTTT
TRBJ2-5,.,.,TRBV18,CASSPPYPEETQYF,TGTGCCAGCTCACCACCGTATCCCGAAGAGACCCAGTACTTC
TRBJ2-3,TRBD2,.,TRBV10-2,CASSDLTSGSTDTQYF,TGCGCCAGCAGTGATTTGACTAGCGGGAGCACAGATACGCAGTATTTT
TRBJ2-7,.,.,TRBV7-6,CASSSNRETYEQYF,TGTGCCAGCAGCTCTAACAGGGAAACCTACGAGCAGTACTTC
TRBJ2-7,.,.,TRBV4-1,CASSPTPPGATRVEQYF,TGCGCCAGCAGCCCCACCCCGCCGGGAGCTACCCGGGTCGAGCAGTACTTC
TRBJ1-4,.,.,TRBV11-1,CASSPRALKELFF,TGTGCCAGCAGCCCGCGAGCCCTGAAAGAACTGTTTTTT
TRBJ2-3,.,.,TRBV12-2,CASRNRRPTDTQYF,TGTGCAAGTCGCAACAGAAGGCCCACAGATACGCAGTATTTT